Described below is a single T cell receptor beta chain sequence and its context. CDR3 length: 14 residues. Germline V CDR1 and CDR2: MDHEN, SYDVKM. Trimming pared 2 bases from V and 6 bases from J, leaving 8 bases between. The record originates from a study of blood T cell repertoires in COVID-19. The protocol was immunoSEQ multiplex PCR, while the TCRdb copy is restricted to in-frame clones and leaves out a portion. This sample has some 290,000 clones; around 90% occur once, and the top ten carry about 2.1%. The V call is TRBV28, the J call TRBJ1-6; unclear D gene. The receptor was isolated from a woman aged 40 to 55 with acute COVID-19. Sequencing used PBMCs or T cells enriched from blood (not recorded which). In nucleotides, the CDR3 is TGTGCCAGCAGTTTAACAGAACTTAATTCACCCCTCCACTTT. This codes for CASSLTELNSPLHF. The whole variable domain, filled in from reference TRBV28 and TRBJ1-6, reads DVKVTQSSRYLVKRTGEKVFLECVQDMDHENMFWYRQDPGLGLRLIYFSYDVKMKEKGDIPEGYSVSREKKERFSLILESASTNQTSMYLCASSLTELNSPLHFGNGTRLTVT.